Listed below are T cell receptor beta chains from one sample, sequenced in a study of control samples from healthy donors and cancer patients. Assay: immunoSEQ multiplex PCR; the TCRdb copy retains only in-frame clones and omits some. There are 100,000 to 150,000 clones in the sample; approximately 94% occur only once, and 1.5% to 2% lies in the top ten. The sample consisted of PBMCs. Source of these receptors: a man aged 50-59 years with head and neck cancer. The CDR3 runs from the conserved cysteine through the conserved F or W. The D gene is left open where the match is weak.

CDR3aa: CASSLDRTTDTQYF; j_gene: TRBJ2-3; v_gene: TRBV5-1; d_gene: -
CDR3aa: CASSLRGGNGYTF; j_gene: TRBJ1-2; v_gene: TRBV7-8; d_gene: -
CDR3aa: CASSLDGTATYEQYF; j_gene: TRBJ2-7; v_gene: TRBV7-2; d_gene: TRBD1
CDR3aa: CASSKRQESYEQYF; j_gene: TRBJ2-7; v_gene: TRBV6-5; d_gene: -
CDR3aa: CASSPSQGAAGEAFF; j_gene: TRBJ1-1; v_gene: TRBV6-5; d_gene: TRBD1
CDR3aa: CASSLFPVPPGGRTGELFF; j_gene: TRBJ2-2; v_gene: TRBV27; d_gene: TRBD2
CDR3aa: CASSLTGGLNTEAFF; j_gene: TRBJ1-1; v_gene: TRBV28; d_gene: TRBD1
CDR3aa: CASSQEGYGSYEQYF; j_gene: TRBJ2-7; v_gene: TRBV4-3; d_gene: -
CDR3aa: CASSLGQGRAKNIQYF; j_gene: TRBJ2-4; v_gene: TRBV5-1; d_gene: TRBD1
CDR3aa: CASSPGNQPQHF; j_gene: TRBJ1-5; v_gene: TRBV7-9; d_gene: -
CDR3aa: CASILNTEAFF; j_gene: TRBJ1-1; v_gene: TRBV28; d_gene: -
CDR3aa: CSVHSGGTDTQYF; j_gene: TRBJ2-3; v_gene: TRBV29-1; d_gene: TRBD2
CDR3aa: CASSVGGGYGYTF; j_gene: TRBJ1-2; v_gene: TRBV9; d_gene: -
CDR3aa: CSVQGQGEAGELFF; j_gene: TRBJ2-2; v_gene: TRBV29-1; d_gene: TRBD1
CDR3aa: CASSEAGGGEYGYTF; j_gene: TRBJ1-2; v_gene: TRBV4-2; d_gene: -
CDR3aa: CATSDSGTDGYTF; j_gene: TRBJ1-2; v_gene: TRBV24-1; d_gene: TRBD1
CDR3aa: CASSQGGGGGTGELFF; j_gene: TRBJ2-2; v_gene: TRBV4-2; d_gene: TRBD2
CDR3aa: CASSQTVGGYYGYTF; j_gene: TRBJ1-2; v_gene: TRBV3-1/TRBV3-2; d_gene: -
CDR3aa: CASSLAGWGEKLFF; j_gene: TRBJ1-4; v_gene: TRBV5-4; d_gene: -
CDR3aa: CAWSLVIGTNEKLFF; j_gene: TRBJ1-4; v_gene: TRBV30; d_gene: -
CDR3aa: CASRLRQGVAFF; j_gene: TRBJ1-1; v_gene: TRBV28; d_gene: TRBD1
CDR3aa: CASSQAPGSTDTQYF; j_gene: TRBJ2-3; v_gene: TRBV7-2; d_gene: -
CDR3aa: CASSPGGRNEQFF; j_gene: TRBJ2-1; v_gene: TRBV28; d_gene: -
CDR3aa: CASSYVANRQYF; j_gene: TRBJ2-3; v_gene: TRBV6-2/TRBV6-3; d_gene: -
CDR3aa: CASSPRLGEGVYGYTF; j_gene: TRBJ1-2; v_gene: TRBV18; d_gene: -
CDR3aa: CASSFRLAGEQFF; j_gene: TRBJ2-1; v_gene: TRBV12-3/TRBV12-4; d_gene: -
CDR3aa: CSASRGQRGPNSPLHF; j_gene: TRBJ1-6; v_gene: TRBV20-1; d_gene: TRBD1
CDR3aa: CAWSVEVREETQYF; j_gene: TRBJ2-5; v_gene: TRBV30; d_gene: -
CDR3aa: CASSQETSGGPTDTQYF; j_gene: TRBJ2-3; v_gene: TRBV5-1; d_gene: TRBD2
CDR3aa: CASSVRFGVIWSEQFF; j_gene: TRBJ2-1; v_gene: TRBV9; d_gene: -
CDR3aa: CASSLARGSTDTQYF; j_gene: TRBJ2-3; v_gene: TRBV2; d_gene: -
CDR3aa: CASSLGRNTGELFF; j_gene: TRBJ2-2; v_gene: TRBV7-7; d_gene: -
CDR3aa: CASSEATSGPYEQYF; j_gene: TRBJ2-7; v_gene: TRBV2; d_gene: TRBD2
CDR3aa: CASSPIEQGMDGYTF; j_gene: TRBJ1-2; v_gene: TRBV5-1; d_gene: TRBD1
CDR3aa: CASNPGTESEAFF; j_gene: TRBJ1-1; v_gene: TRBV5-1; d_gene: -
CDR3aa: CASSLVVGNTEAFF; j_gene: TRBJ1-1; v_gene: TRBV5-1; d_gene: -
CDR3aa: CASGAGYGYTF; j_gene: TRBJ1-2; v_gene: TRBV27; d_gene: -
CDR3aa: CAWDPGLDRNEQFF; j_gene: TRBJ2-1; v_gene: TRBV30; d_gene: TRBD2
CDR3aa: CASTPAGGRREQFF; j_gene: TRBJ2-1; v_gene: TRBV7-3; d_gene: TRBD2
CDR3aa: CAWSVLRQGAAGANVLTF; j_gene: TRBJ2-6; v_gene: TRBV30; d_gene: TRBD1
CDR3aa: CASSLVQGSEKLFF; j_gene: TRBJ1-4; v_gene: TRBV7-9; d_gene: -
CDR3aa: CASSQDRSFNYGYTF; j_gene: TRBJ1-2; v_gene: TRBV4-3; d_gene: -
CDR3aa: CASSLDRGGYGYTF; j_gene: TRBJ1-2; v_gene: TRBV5-4; d_gene: TRBD1
CDR3aa: CASSSTGDPSIRF; j_gene: TRBJ2-7; v_gene: TRBV7-9; d_gene: TRBD1
CDR3aa: CASSLGHAYGYTF; j_gene: TRBJ1-2; v_gene: TRBV5-6; d_gene: -
CDR3aa: CSASMGANEKLFF; j_gene: TRBJ1-4; v_gene: TRBV20-1; d_gene: -
CDR3aa: CASRPGSGELFF; j_gene: TRBJ2-2; v_gene: TRBV7-9; d_gene: -
CDR3aa: CASSPGQVNTEAFF; j_gene: TRBJ1-1; v_gene: TRBV7-2; d_gene: TRBD1
CDR3aa: CASSASSMGFSYEQYF; j_gene: TRBJ2-7; v_gene: TRBV5-1; d_gene: -
CDR3aa: CASSEGTGGFYEQYF; j_gene: TRBJ2-7; v_gene: TRBV2; d_gene: TRBD1
CDR3aa: CASRNRRGGGTDTQYF; j_gene: TRBJ2-3; v_gene: TRBV28; d_gene: TRBD2
CDR3aa: CASSSYGDRGGNTIYF; j_gene: TRBJ1-3; v_gene: TRBV5-1; d_gene: -
CDR3aa: CASSLEYVAPLHF; j_gene: TRBJ1-6; v_gene: TRBV5-1; d_gene: -
CDR3aa: CSVVGQGITEAFF; j_gene: TRBJ1-1; v_gene: TRBV29-1; d_gene: TRBD1
CDR3aa: CASSISGAPGYTF; j_gene: TRBJ1-2; v_gene: TRBV19; d_gene: -
CDR3aa: CASSLAGGGRAEAFF; j_gene: TRBJ1-1; v_gene: TRBV5-1; d_gene: -
CDR3aa: CASSFGQGYSNQPQHF; j_gene: TRBJ1-5; v_gene: TRBV5-6; d_gene: TRBD1